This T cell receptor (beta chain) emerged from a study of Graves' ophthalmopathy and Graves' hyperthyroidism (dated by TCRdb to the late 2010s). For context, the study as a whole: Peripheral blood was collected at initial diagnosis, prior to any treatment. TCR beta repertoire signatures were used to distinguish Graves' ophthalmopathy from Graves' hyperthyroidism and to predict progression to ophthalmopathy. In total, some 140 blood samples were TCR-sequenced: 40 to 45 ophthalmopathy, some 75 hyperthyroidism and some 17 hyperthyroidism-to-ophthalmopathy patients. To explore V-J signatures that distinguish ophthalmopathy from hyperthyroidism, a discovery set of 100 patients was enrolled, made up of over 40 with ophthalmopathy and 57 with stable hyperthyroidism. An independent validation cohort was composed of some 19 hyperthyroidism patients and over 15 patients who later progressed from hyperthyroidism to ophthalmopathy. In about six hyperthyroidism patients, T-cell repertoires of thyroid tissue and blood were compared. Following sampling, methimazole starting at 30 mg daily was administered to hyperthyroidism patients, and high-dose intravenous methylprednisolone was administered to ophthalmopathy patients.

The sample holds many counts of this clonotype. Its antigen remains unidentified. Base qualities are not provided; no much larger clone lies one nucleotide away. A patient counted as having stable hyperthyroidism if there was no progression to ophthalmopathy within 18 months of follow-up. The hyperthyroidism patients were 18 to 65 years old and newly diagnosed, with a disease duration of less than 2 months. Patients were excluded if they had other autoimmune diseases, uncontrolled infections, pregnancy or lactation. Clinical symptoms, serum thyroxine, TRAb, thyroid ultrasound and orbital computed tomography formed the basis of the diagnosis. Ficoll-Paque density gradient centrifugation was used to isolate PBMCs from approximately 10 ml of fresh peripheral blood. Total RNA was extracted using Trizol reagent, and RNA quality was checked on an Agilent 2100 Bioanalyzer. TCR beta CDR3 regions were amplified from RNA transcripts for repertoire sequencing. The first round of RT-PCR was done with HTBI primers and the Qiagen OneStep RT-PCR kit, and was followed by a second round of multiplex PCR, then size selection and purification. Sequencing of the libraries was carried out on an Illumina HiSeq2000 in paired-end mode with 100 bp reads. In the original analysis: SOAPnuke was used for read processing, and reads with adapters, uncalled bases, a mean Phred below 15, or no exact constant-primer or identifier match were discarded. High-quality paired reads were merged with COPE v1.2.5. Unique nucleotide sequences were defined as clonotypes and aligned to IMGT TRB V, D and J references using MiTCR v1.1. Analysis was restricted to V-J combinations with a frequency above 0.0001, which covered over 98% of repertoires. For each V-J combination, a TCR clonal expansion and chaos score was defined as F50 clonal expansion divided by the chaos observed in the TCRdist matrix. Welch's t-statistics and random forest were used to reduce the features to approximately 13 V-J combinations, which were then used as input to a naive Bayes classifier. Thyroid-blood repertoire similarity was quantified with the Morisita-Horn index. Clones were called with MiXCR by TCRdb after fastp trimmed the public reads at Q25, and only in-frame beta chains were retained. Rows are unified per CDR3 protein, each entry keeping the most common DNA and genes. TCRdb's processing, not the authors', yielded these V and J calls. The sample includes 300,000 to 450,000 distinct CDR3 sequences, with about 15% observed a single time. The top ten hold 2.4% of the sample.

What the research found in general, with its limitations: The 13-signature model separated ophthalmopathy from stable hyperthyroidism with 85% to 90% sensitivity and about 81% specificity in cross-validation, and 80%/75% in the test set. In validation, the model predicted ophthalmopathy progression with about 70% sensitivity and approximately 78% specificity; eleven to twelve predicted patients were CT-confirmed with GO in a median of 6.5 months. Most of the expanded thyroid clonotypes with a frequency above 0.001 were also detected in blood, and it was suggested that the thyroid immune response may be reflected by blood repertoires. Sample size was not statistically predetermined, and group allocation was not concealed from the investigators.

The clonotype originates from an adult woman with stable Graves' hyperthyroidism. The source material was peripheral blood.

For the CDR3, the sequence is CASSGVWAGPKNTGELFF. The bases are TGTGCCAGCAGCGGGGTCTGGGCTGGGCCCAAGAACACCGGGGAGCTGTTTTTT. The chain is assembled from TRBV28 and TRBJ2-2; perhaps TRBD2 is the D gene, with 5 bases matching. The CDR3 measures 18 amino acids from cysteine to phenylalanine. Of all the DNA, just the CDR3 is kept, 54 bases in frame from base 1. Trimming costs V 6 bases and J 1 base, and their ends lie 21 bases apart. CDR1 MDHEN and CDR2 SYDVKM were looked up in the germline V gene.